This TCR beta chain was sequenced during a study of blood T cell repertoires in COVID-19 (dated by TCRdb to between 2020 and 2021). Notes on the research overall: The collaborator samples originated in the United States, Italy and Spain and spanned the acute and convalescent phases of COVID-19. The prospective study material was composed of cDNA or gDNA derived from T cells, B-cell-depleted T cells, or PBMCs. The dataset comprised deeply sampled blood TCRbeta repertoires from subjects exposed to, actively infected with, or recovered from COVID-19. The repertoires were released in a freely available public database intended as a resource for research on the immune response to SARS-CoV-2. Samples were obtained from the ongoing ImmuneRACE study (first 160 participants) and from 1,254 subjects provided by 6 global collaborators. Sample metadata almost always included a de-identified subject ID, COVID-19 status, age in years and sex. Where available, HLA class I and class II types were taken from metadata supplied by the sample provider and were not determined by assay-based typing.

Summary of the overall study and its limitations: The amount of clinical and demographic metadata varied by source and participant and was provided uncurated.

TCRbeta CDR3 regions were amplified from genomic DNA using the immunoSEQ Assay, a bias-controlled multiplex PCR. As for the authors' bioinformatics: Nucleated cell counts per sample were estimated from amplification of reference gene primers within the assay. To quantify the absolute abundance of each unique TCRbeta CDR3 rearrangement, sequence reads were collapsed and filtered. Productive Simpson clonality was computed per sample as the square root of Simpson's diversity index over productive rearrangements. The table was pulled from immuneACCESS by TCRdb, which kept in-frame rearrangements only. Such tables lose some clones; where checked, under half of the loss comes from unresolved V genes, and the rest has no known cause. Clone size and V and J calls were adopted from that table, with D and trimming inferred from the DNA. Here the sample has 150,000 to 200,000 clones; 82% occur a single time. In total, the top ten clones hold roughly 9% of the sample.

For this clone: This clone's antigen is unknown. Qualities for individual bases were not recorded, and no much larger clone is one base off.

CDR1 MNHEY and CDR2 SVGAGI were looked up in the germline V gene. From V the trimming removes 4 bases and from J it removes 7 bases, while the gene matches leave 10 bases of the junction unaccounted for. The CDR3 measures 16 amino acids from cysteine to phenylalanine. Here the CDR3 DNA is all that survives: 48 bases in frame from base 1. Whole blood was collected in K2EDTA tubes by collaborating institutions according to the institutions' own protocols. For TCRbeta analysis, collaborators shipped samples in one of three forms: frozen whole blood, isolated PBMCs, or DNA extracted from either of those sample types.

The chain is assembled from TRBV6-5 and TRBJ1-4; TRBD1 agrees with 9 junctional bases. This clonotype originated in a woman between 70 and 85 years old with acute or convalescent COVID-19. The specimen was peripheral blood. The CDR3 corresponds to CASSSPGRQGGEKLFF. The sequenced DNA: TGTGCCAGCAGTTCCCCCGGGAGACAGGGGGGTGAAAAACTGTTTTTT.